This TCR beta chain comes out of a study of Graves' ophthalmopathy and Graves' hyperthyroidism. The CDR3 has 16 residues. The germline gives CDR1 LNHDA, CDR2 SQIVND (reference sequence). J gave up 7 bases and V 5 bases, and 14 bases lay outside the gene matches. This clonotype was recorded at least ten times. TCR beta CDR3 amplification used RNA transcripts. The first-round RT-PCR employed HTBI primers together with the Qiagen OneStep RT-PCR kit. A multiplex PCR was then performed as the second round. TCRdb analysed the multiplex PCR reads with MiXCR anew, one entry per CDR3 protein. The sample carries about 200,000 distinct CDR3 sequences, approximately 28% recorded once.

Sequencing was carried out using peripheral blood. The chain uses TRBV19 and TRBJ1-5, with 7 bases fitting TRBD1. The source of this sequence is a man aged 50-60 years with Graves' ophthalmopathy. This chain's CDR3 is CASSPREGAIGQPQHF. The CDR3 DNA reads TGTGCCAGTAGTCCCCGGGAGGGGGCGATCGGGCAGCCCCAGCATTTT.